The next 27 T cell receptor beta chains were all read from a single sample in a study of blood T cell repertoires in COVID-19. This table comes from immunoSEQ multiplex PCR, and its TCRdb copy is limited to in-frame clones, with some not included. Here the sample spans approximately 300,000 clones, about nine tenths being singletons. The sample was peripheral blood. The receptors here all came from a woman aged 50 to 60 who had recovered from COVID-19.

This clone came up once. The chain is built from TRBV19 and TRBJ2-1; no clear D gene. This CDR3 contains 16 residues. The V gene lost 5 bases and the J gene lost 0 bases, with 14 bases spanning the gap. Per the germline V gene, CDR1 is LNHDA and CDR2 is SQIVND (reference sequence). The CDR3 DNA is TGTGCCAGTAGTTTTGGCGGCGGAAGCTCCTACAATGAGCAGTTCTTC. It specifies CASSFGGGSSYNEQFF.

The V call is TRBV2, the J call TRBJ2-3, with a possible D match to TRBD2 (5 bases). The ends were cut back, 5 bases at V and 2 bases at J, with 8 bases in the middle. Germline values: CDR1 SNHLY, CDR2 FYNNEI. There are 13 residues in the CDR3. In DNA form, the CDR3 reads TGTGCCAGCAGTACGGAGGCCACAGATACGCAGTATTTT. This gives the protein CASSTEATDTQYF.

CDR3 bases: TGTGCCAGCAGTGAAAGAGAGCGGGAGGAGCAGTTCTTC. Translating it yields CASSEREREEQFF. The V gene is TRBV2, the J gene TRBJ2-1; 8 positions match TRBD2. V dropped 2 bases and J dropped 10; count of bases not matched to a gene: 4. The CDR3 is 13 amino acids. Germline V gives CDR1 SNHLY, CDR2 FYNNEI. Full variable domain (outside the CDR3, taken from reference TRBV2 and TRBJ2-1): EPEVTQTPSHQVTQMGQEVILRCVPISNHLYFYWYRQILGQKVEFLVSFYNNEISEKSEIFDDQFSVERPDGSNFTLKIRSTKLEDSAMYFCASSEREREEQFFGPGTRLTVL.

This clone was seen only once. The chain joins TRBV7-2 to TRBJ1-1, with D perhaps matching TRBD1 (5 bases). V was cut by 1 base and J by 7 bases, with 10 bases left in between. Germline CDR1 and CDR2: SGHTA and FQGNSA. CDR3 length equals 13 residues. Written as DNA, the CDR3 is TGTGCCAGCAGCTTAGTACGGGGGGGTGAAGCTTTCTTT. Translating it yields CASSLVRGGEAFF.

The chain couples TRBV11-2 to TRBJ2-7; 10 bases map to TRBD2. The J segment lost 0 bases and the V segment lost 8 bases, leaving 7 bases of the junction unmatched. Germline V lookup: CDR1 SGHAT, CDR2 FQNNGV. The CDR3 consists of 15 residues. CDR3 region: CASGDLAGGSYEQYF. The CDR3 DNA reads as TGTGCCAGCGGTGATTTAGCGGGAGGCTCCTACGAGCAGTACTTC. The entire variable domain, with the rest obtained from reference TRBV11-2 and TRBJ2-7, is as follows: EAGVAQSPRYKIIEKRQSVAFWCNPISGHATLYWYQQILGQGPKLLIQFQNNGVVDDSQLPKDRFSAERLKGVDSTLKIQPAKLEDSAVYLCASGDLAGGSYEQYFGPGTRLTVT.

The chain uses TRBV28 and TRBJ2-7; tentative D call: TRBD2 (5 bases). Trimming left V 7 bases short and J 3 bases short, with 10 bases between. Germline CDR1 and CDR2: MDHEN and SYDVKM. This CDR3 has 12 amino acids. Here the CDR3 DNA reads TGTGCCAGCATCGGACTCAGCTACGAGCAGTACTTC. This translates into CASIGLSYEQYF.

The chain combines TRBV9 with TRBJ1-2; D perhaps matches TRBD1 (5 bases). Trimming shortened V by 0 bases and J by 6 bases, and 15 bases separated the two germline ends. The CDR3 runs 15 residues. The germline CDR1 and CDR2 sequences are SGDLS and YYNGEE. Here the CDR3 DNA reads TGTGCCAGCAGCGTAGGCCTGGCAGGGATTGATGGCTACACCTTC. Its protein is CASSVGLAGIDGYTF.

This chain connects TRBV19 to TRBJ2-1, with D perhaps matching TRBD2 (5 bases). Germline CDR1 is LNHDA and CDR2 is SQIVND (reference sequence). Trimming left V 6 bases short and J 0 bases short, with 12 bases between. The CDR3 extends over 15 amino acids. The CDR3 DNA follows: TGTGCCAGTAGCAGACTAATTAGCTCCTACAATGAGCAGTTCTTC. Its translation: CASSRLISSYNEQFF.

This clone has a handful of counts. The chain recombines TRBV14 with TRBJ2-1; 14 nucleotides agree with TRBD2. V was pared by 10 bases and J by 5 bases, with 7 bases of the junction left unmatched. Germline lookup yields CDR1 SGHDN and CDR2 FVKESK. The CDR3 sequence is 15 residues long. CDR3 amino acids: CATGTSGGAHNEQFF. The CDR3, as DNA: TGTGCCACAGGGACTAGCGGGGGAGCTCACAATGAGCAGTTCTTC. The full variable domain, rest sourced from reference TRBV14 and TRBJ2-1, is EAGVTQFPSHSVIEKGQTVTLRCDPISGHDNLYWYRRVMGKEIKFLLHFVKESKQDESGMPNNRFLAERTGGTYSTLKVQPAELEDSGVYFCATGTSGGAHNEQFFGPGTRLTVL.

V is TRBV6-5 and J is TRBJ2-7, with 11 bases lining up with TRBD1. Losses at the gene ends were 5 bases for V and 2 bases for J; bases not matched to a gene: 2. This CDR3 has 14 residues. Germline loops: CDR1 MNHEY, CDR2 SVGAGI. CDR3 loop: CASSPGQGAYEQYF. In DNA, the CDR3 is TGTGCCAGCAGTCCGGGACAGGGGGCCTACGAGCAGTACTTC.

V gene TRBV10-1 combines with J gene TRBJ1-5; 11 positions match TRBD1. The CDR3 has 22 residues. Germline trimming cut 4 bases from V and 0 bases from J; bases unmatched to any gene: 20. Germline V gene lookup returns CDR1 WNHNN and CDR2 SYGVQD (reference sequence). The CDR3 DNA reads as TGCGCCAGCAGTGTGCCGAAAAGGACAGGGGGCATATCTCTCTATAGCAATCAGCCCCAGCATTTT. It is translated as CASSVPKRTGGISLYSNQPQHF.

The V gene is TRBV28, the J gene TRBJ1-6; TRBD1 agrees at 8 bases. This CDR3 region has 17 residues. J gave up 6 bases and V 6 bases, and 13 bases lay outside the gene matches. The germline V gene encodes CDR1 MDHEN and CDR2 SYDVKM. This chain's CDR3 is CASRGTGREESNSPLHF. The CDR3 nucleotides are TGTGCCAGCAGGGGGACAGGCCGGGAGGAGAGTAATTCACCCCTCCACTTT.

This clone showed up just once. This chain uses TRBV19 with TRBJ2-3; 8 positions agree with TRBD1. The CDR3 consists of 14 residues. V lost 7 bases, J lost 2 bases, and 5 bases stayed unmatched. Germline values: CDR1 LNHDA, CDR2 SQIVND (reference sequence). The chain's CDR3 is CASIPGQDTDTQYF. The CDR3 DNA reads TGTGCCAGTATACCGGGACAGGACACAGATACGCAGTATTTT. Using reference TRBV19 and TRBJ2-3 for the parts outside the CDR3, the full variable domain is DGGITQSPKYLFRKEGQNVTLSCEQNLNHDAMYWYRQDPGQGLRLIYYSQIVNDFQKGDIAEGYSVSREKKESFPLTVTSAQKNPTAFYLCASIPGQDTDTQYFGPGTRLTVL.

The rearrangement links TRBV7-9 to TRBJ1-1; the match to TRBD1 covers 7 bases. Looked up from germline, CDR1 is SEHNR and CDR2 is FQNEAQ (reference sequence). This CDR3 has 15 amino acids. Trimming at V came to 2 bases and at J to 6 bases, leaving 9 bases not matched to a gene. DNA for the CDR3: TGTGCCAGCAGCTTACACCCAGACAGGGCGGCTGAAGCTTTCTTT. It codes for CASSLHPDRAAEAFF.

The chain recombines TRBV2 with TRBJ1-1; a possible D gene is TRBD1 (5 bases). Germline V gene lookup returns CDR1 SNHLY and CDR2 FYNNEI. Trimming left V 6 bases short and J 0 bases short, with 11 bases between. This CDR3 is 14 amino acids long. The CDR3 spells CASRVGRMNTEAFF. The DNA for the CDR3 is TGTGCCAGCAGGGTGGGGCGGATGAACACTGAAGCTTTCTTT.

This chain's CDR3 is CAIRGTVANYGYTF. Here the CDR3 DNA reads TGTGCCATCAGGGGGACAGTCGCTAACTATGGCTACACCTTC. The chain links TRBV10-3 to TRBJ1-2; the match to TRBD1 covers 7 bases. This CDR3 spans 14 amino acids. V was pared by 6 bases and J by 0 bases, with 4 bases of the junction left unmatched. Germline CDR1 is ENHRY and CDR2 is SYGVKD.

This clone was seen only once. The V call is TRBV15, the J call TRBJ2-3; D is unclear. CDR3 length: 14 amino acids. Germline values: CDR1 LNHNV, CDR2 YYDKDF (reference sequence). Trimming cost V 3 bases and J 0 bases, with 7 bases left between them. CDR3 sequence reads: CATSRPGSTDTQYF. As DNA, the CDR3 is TGTGCCACCAGCAGGCCAGGTAGCACAGATACGCAGTATTTT.

The V and J genes are TRBV30 and TRBJ1-1, with 11 positions matching TRBD1. Germline lookup yields CDR1 GTSNPN and CDR2 SVGIG (reference sequence). With 1 base clipped from V and 0 bases from J, the junction kept 16 bases outside the gene matches. CDR3 length: 20 residues. The CDR3 DNA reads TGTGCCTGGAGTGACGTCTACCGGTTACCGGGACAGGGGGTGAACACTGAAGCTTTCTTT. Its translation: CAWSDVYRLPGQGVNTEAFF.

V usage is TRBV5-1 and J usage is TRBJ1-3, with a weak D call TRBD1 (6 bases). CDR1 and CDR2 (germline): SGHRS, YFSETQ. With 0 bases removed from V and 3 bases from J, the gap between germline ends came to 7 bases. This CDR3 comprises 14 residues. CDR3 protein: CASSLGRGGNTIYF. As DNA, the CDR3 is TGCGCCAGCAGCTTGGGCAGGGGTGGAAACACCATATATTTT.

V usage is TRBV9 and J usage is TRBJ1-5; 9 bases fit TRBD1. With V trimmed by 7 bases and J by 6 bases, 11 bases remained unmatched. In germline, CDR1 is SGDLS, CDR2 YYNGEE. This CDR3 contains 15 residues. The CDR3 DNA reads TGTGCCAGCTCCCGGGGACAGGGATCCACTCAGCCCCAGCATTTT. As protein: CASSRGQGSTQPQHF.

V usage is TRBV12-3 or TRBV12-4 and J usage is TRBJ1-2, with D unclear. This CDR3 has 10 residues. V was shortened by 7 bases and J by 4 bases, with 4 bases between the two germline ends. The CDR3 region is CASTRYGYTF. CDR3 coding DNA: TGTGCCAGCACGCGCTATGGCTACACCTTC.

The chain uses TRBV3-1 (or the pseudogene TRBV3-2) and TRBJ2-7; D is possibly TRBD2 (6 bases). The CDR3 is 14 residues long. CDR1 LGHDT and CDR2 YNNKEL come from the germline V gene (reference sequence). Between the trimmed V and J ends, which lost 4 bases and 6 bases, there was a span of 16 bases. The CDR3 DNA follows: TGTGCCAGCAGCCCCCGGGACTTGAACGGCGAGCAGTACTTC. Translation: CASSPRDLNGEQYF.

The rearrangement links TRBV6-2 or TRBV6-3 to TRBJ2-1, with 7 bases that match TRBD2. The junction had 9 bases not matched to a gene; V was cut back by 6 bases and J by 4 bases. The CDR3 has 15 residues. CDR1 and CDR2 (germline): MNHEY, SVGEGT. The CDR3 here is CASSRVAGHYNEQFF. Written as DNA, the CDR3 is TGTGCCAGCAGCCGAGTAGCGGGCCATTACAATGAGCAGTTCTTC.

This chain joins TRBV6-2 or TRBV6-3 and TRBJ2-1, with TRBD2 as a possible D gene (5 bases). Germline assignment: CDR1 MNHEY and CDR2 SVGEGT. The CDR3 runs 19 residues. Trimming removed 4 bases from V and 0 bases from J, with 22 bases in between. CDR3 residues: CASSFTRTPKTLSYNEQFF. For the CDR3, the DNA is TGTGCCAGCAGTTTCACCCGGACTCCTAAAACGCTCTCCTACAATGAGCAGTTCTTC.

This chain uses TRBV5-1 with TRBJ2-1; tentative D call: TRBD2 (6 bases). V was cut by 5 bases and J by 1 base, with 16 bases left in between. The CDR3 contains 16 residues. The germline V gene encodes CDR1 SGHRS and CDR2 YFSETQ. The CDR3 DNA reads as TGCGCCAGCAGGGCGGAGGGGTCGGTGTCCTACAATGAGCAGTTCTTC. This codes for CASRAEGSVSYNEQFF. The full variable domain, in which reference TRBV5-1 and TRBJ2-1 provide the parts outside the CDR3, is KAGVTQTPRYLIKTRGQQVTLSCSPISGHRSVSWYQQTPGQGLQFLFEYFSETQRNKGNFPGRFSGRQFSNSRSEMNVSTLELGDSALYLCASRAEGSVSYNEQFFGPGTRLTVL.

In DNA form, the CDR3 reads TGTGCCAGTAGTATTACGGGGTCCCCCGGGCAGCCCCAGCATTTT. The encoded protein is CASSITGSPGQPQHF. This sequence joins TRBV19 and TRBJ1-5, with D unclear. Between the trimmed V and J ends, which lost 3 bases and 7 bases, there was a span of 16 bases. CDR1 LNHDA and CDR2 SQIVND come from the germline V gene (reference sequence). This CDR3 contains 15 residues.

V is TRBV11-2 and J is TRBJ2-1; D is possibly TRBD1 (6 bases). V was trimmed by 5 bases and J by 6 bases, leaving 14 bases between them. Germline-derived CDR1 and CDR2 are SGHAT and FQNNGV. The length of the CDR3 is 14 residues. The CDR3 region has the DNA TGTGCCAGCAGCCGGGACATGGCCGCCAATGAGCAGTTCTTC. This sequence encodes CASSRDMAANEQFF.